A selection of T cell receptor beta chains follows, all from one sample in a study of beta chain features in type 1 diabetes. Some clones are missing from TCRdb's copy, which holds only in-frame ones; the method was immunoSEQ multiplex PCR. The sample lists some 150,000 clones, 11% occurring once. The sequencing sample was made of central memory CD4+ T cells from blood. The receptors shown here come from a man between 18 and 29 years old in good health. CDR3s include the opening cysteine and the closing phenylalanine or tryptophan. The D gene is left open where the match is weak. The size of a clone is reported for some rows only, either as once, few or many, or as a class for expanded clones.

few,13,TRBV19,NA,TRBJ2-1,TGTGCCCTCCACGTAAAGTCCTACAATGAGCAGTTCTTC,CALHVKSYNEQFF
NA,18,TRBV4-1,TRBD2,TRBJ2-5,TGCGCCAGCAGCCAAGATCGCAGCCTAGCGGGCATCAAAGAGACCCAGTACTTC,CASSQDRSLAGIKETQYF
few,13,TRBV5-4,NA,TRBJ2-3,TGTGCCAGCAGCTTGGCCGGGGCAGATACGCAGTATTTT,CASSLAGADTQYF
NA,14,TRBV28,NA,TRBJ1-1,TGTGCCAGCAGTTTAAGCTGGAGGAACACTGAAGCTTTCTTT,CASSLSWRNTEAFF
NA,16,TRBV4-3,NA,TRBJ1-2,TGCGCCAGCAGCCAAGATGGATGGGTTGACGAGGTTGGCTACACCTTC,CASSQDGWVDEVGYTF
few,16,TRBV18,TRBD2,TRBJ2-3,TGTGCCAGCTCACCCCGGACTAGCGGTAGCACAGATACGCAGTATTTT,CASSPRTSGSTDTQYF
many,13,TRBV28,NA,TRBJ1-5,TGTGCCAGCGTTTGGGGACTAAATCAGCCCCAGCATTTT,CASVWGLNQPQHF
many,16,TRBV19,NA,TRBJ2-6,TGTGCCAGTAGTATGGGGTTGCGGGGCGTTGTCAACGTCCTGACTTTC,CASSMGLRGVVNVLTF
few,12,TRBV7-9,TRBD1,TRBJ1-4,TGTGGCTCCGGGACAGGGAGTGAAAAACTGTTTTTT,CGSGTGSEKLFF
few,15,TRBV27,NA,TRBJ2-7,TGTGCCAGCAGCACCGGAATGCCGGGCCGGGGGGAGCAGTACTTC,CASSTGMPGRGEQYF
few,12,TRBV14,NA,TRBJ2-3,TGTGCCAGCAGCTTCTCCTCAGATACGCAGTATTTT,CASSFSSDTQYF
few,16,TRBV4-1,NA,TRBJ2-3,TGCGCCAGCAGCCAAGGGAATAGCCATAGCACAGATACGCAGTATTTT,CASSQGNSHSTDTQYF
NA,14,TRBV4-3,TRBD2,TRBJ2-1,TGCGCCAGCAGCCAGGCGGGGGCCTACAATGAGCAGTTCTTC,CASSQAGAYNEQFF
few,12,TRBV25-1,NA,TRBJ2-3,TGTGCCAGCAATAGTTGGGGAGATACGCAGTATTTT,CASNSWGDTQYF